Below, one T cell receptor (beta chain) is given with its context. Germline V CDR1 and CDR2: SGHDT, YYEEEE. The length of the CDR3 is 13 residues. Deletions cut 0 bases from V and 4 bases from J, with 7 bases between. This record comes from a study of blood T cell repertoires in COVID-19. About the study: Both acute and convalescent COVID-19 samples were obtained from the United States, Italy and Spain. PBMCs, B-cell-depleted T cells, or T cells provided the cDNA or gDNA that made up the material.

In the authors' workflow: Reference gene primer amplification yielded estimated nucleated cell counts. Here immunoSEQ multiplex PCR was the method, and the copy in TCRdb shows in-frame clones only, minus some. D and trimming were read from the DNA, whereas the V and J calls and clone size are those reported in that table. The sample includes about 64,000 clones, 82% of them seen just once. What was sequenced was peripheral blood. V and J are TRBV5-6 and TRBJ2-5; tentatively, D is TRBD2 (5 bases). This TCR derives from a human donor in a cohort sampled during active COVID-19. The CDR3 DNA reads TGTGCCAGCAGCTTGGGGACTTTAGAGACCCAGTACTTC. Protein sequence: CASSLGTLETQYF.